This TCR beta chain is drawn from a study of memory CD4+ T cells and cytomegalovirus serostatus. Study-wide results and limits: CD4+ memory repertoires contained about two fifths of the 164 reported CMV TCRbeta sequences. Median bootstrapped AUC for CMV status was about 0.94 originally, 0.75 to 0.91 US-trained.

This clone was seen more than once but under ten times. Its specificity is not known. Single viable CD3+CD4+CD8-CD45RO+ cells were sorted as the memory CD4+ T cells. Serostatus was set by detecting CMV pp150, pp28, p38, p52 IgG. Per germline, CDR1 DFQATT and CDR2 SNEGSKA (reference sequence). The CDR3 sequence is 11 residues long. V gave up 5 bases and J gave up 10 bases, with 14 bases separating them. In the authors' methods: After removing out-of-frame reads, over 2 million distinct TCRbeta sequences remained. Data came from immunoSEQ multiplex PCR; TCRdb stores just in-frame clones and leaves some out. The D gene and trimming were derived from the DNA, and the V and J assignments and clone size from that table. The sample lists 45,000 to 60,000 clones; under 80% were seen once.

The gene calls are TRBV20-1 and TRBJ1-1; D is possibly TRBD1 (6 bases). This sequence was found in an adult in good health and CMV-seronegative. The sequencing input was memory CD4+ T cells from blood. The CDR3 nucleotides are TGCAGTGCTCCCCCCACAGGGAGAGCTTTCTTT. Protein: CSAPPTGRAFF.